This entry concerns a single T cell receptor (beta chain). Its antigen is unknown. At collection, donors were nominally healthy, but unrecorded immune exposures were probable. J gave up 8 bases and V 3 bases, and 3 bases lay outside the gene matches. CDR1 SGHNT and CDR2 YYREEE come from the germline V gene (reference sequence). The CDR3 contains 14 residues. This record comes from a study of cytomegalovirus exposure and HLA in healthy donors. This PCR relied on a set of 60 Vbeta primers and 13 Jbeta primers. As originally analysed: There were some 87 million unique TCR beta chains by a later count, and about 12 million of them were shared. Repertoires were generated with immunoSEQ multiplex PCR, while TCRdb's copy carries only in-frame clones and drops some. Clonal size and the V and J genes are those of that table, whereas D and trimming came from the DNA. The table gives approximately 80,000 clones; the top ten clones make up 1.1% of it.

The study, taken as a whole, reports: Listed as cytomegalovirus-associated were approximately 160 TCR beta chains. Specificity for CMV antigens was confirmed in vitro for a few of the CMV-associated chains.

The rearrangement links TRBV5-4 to TRBJ2-1; 12 bases map to TRBD1. The TCR originated in a woman aged 25 to 39 in good health and CMV-seronegative. Sequenced input: PBMCs. CDR3 sequence: CASSWDRGRDEQFF. The CDR3 coding sequence is TGTGCCAGCAGCTGGGACAGGGGGCGCGATGAGCAGTTCTTC. The complete variable domain, with remaining parts taken from reference TRBV5-4 and TRBJ2-1, reads ETGVTQSPTHLIKTRGQQVTLRCSSQSGHNTVSWYQQALGQGPQFIFQYYREEENGRGNFPPRFSGLQFPNYSSELNVNALELDDSALYLCASSWDRGRDEQFFGPGTRLTVL.